This TCR beta chain was recorded in a study of OX40 agonist ivuxolimab in advanced cancers. The table came from immunoSEQ multiplex PCR; TCRdb's copy has only in-frame clones and leaves some out. The sample shows 30,000 to 35,000 clones, around four fifths of them seen only once. Germline V gene data show CDR1 as MDHEN and CDR2 as SYDVKM. This CDR3 is 16 amino acids long. V lost 2 bases to trimming and J lost 8 bases, with 19 bases between them. This TCR derives from an adult with an advanced solid tumor such as melanoma, head and neck, liver or kidney cancer. The sequencing here drew on CD4+ or CD8+ T cells sorted from blood, taken in a trial of the OX40 agonist ivuxolimab. The rearrangement links TRBV28 to TRBJ2-4; D is perhaps TRBD2 (6 bases). In DNA form, the CDR3 reads TGTGCCAGCAGTTTAGGCCCGTGGCGGGGAACAGACATTCAGTACTTC. Translated: CASSLGPWRGTDIQYF.